What follows are 8 T cell receptor beta chains derived from one specimen sequenced in a study of Ad26.COV2.S vaccination and SARS-CoV-2 variants (dated by TCRdb to the early 2020s). The sample's treatment or condition, from its label and the paper: 15 to 20 received Ad26.COV2.S at low or high dose, single or two shots; 5 received placebo; per-sample allocation not given. Repertoires of vaccine and placebo recipients were sequenced from samples collected on day 63 after the first injection. Library method: the immunoSEQ multiplex PCR assay. This immuneACCESS table, as held by TCRdb, lists in-frame sequences with V and J called but not all clones. Of the missing ones, under half trace to an unresolved V gene in checked studies; the others have no known cause. The sample data list 350,000 to 500,000 clones, and 89% of these were observed just once. The top ten constitute approximately 2.5% of the sample.

The sample consisted of peripheral blood, taken in a trial of Ad26.COV2.S vaccine versus placebo. All receptors derive from a person between 18 and 65 years old who received the Ad26.COV2.S COVID-19 vaccine or a placebo.

This clone was found a few times. Written as DNA, the CDR3 is TGTGCCAGCAGTCGAAGGGGGATCGAAACTGAAGCTTTCTTT. Protein product: CASSRRGIETEAFF. The chain combines TRBV2 with TRBJ1-1; TRBD1 might be the D (6 bases). The germline V and J ends were trimmed by 5 bases and 5 bases, with 15 bases remaining between them. CDR3 length equals 14 residues. Germline CDR1 and CDR2: SNHLY and FYNNEI.

The rearrangement joins TRBV7-3 to TRBJ2-5; 7 bases align to TRBD2. CDR1 and CDR2 from the germline V gene are SGHTA and FQGTGA. The CDR3 spans 17 residues. With V trimmed by 1 base and J by 1 base, 9 bases remained unmatched. The CDR3 here is CASSLKPSGAFQETQYF. For the CDR3, the DNA is TGTGCCAGCAGCTTAAAACCCAGCGGGGCCTTCCAAGAGACCCAGTACTTC. The full variable domain, in which reference TRBV7-3 and TRBJ2-5 provide the parts outside the CDR3, is GAGVSQTPSNKVTEKGKYVELRCDPISGHTALYWYRQSLGQGPEFLIYFQGTGAADDSGLPNDRFFAVRPEGSVSTLKIQRTERGDSAVYLCASSLKPSGAFQETQYFGPGTRLLVL.

The rearrangement joins TRBV28 to TRBJ1-1; D ambiguous. V lost 6 bases and J 7 bases, leaving 12 bases between the germline ends. Germline V gene sequence: CDR1 MDHEN, CDR2 SYDVKM. This CDR3 comprises 12 residues. The CDR3 bases are TGTGCCAGCAGGCCGGACGACTATGAAGCTTTCTTT. Translated, it gives CASRPDDYEAFF.

The rearrangement links TRBV9 to TRBJ1-2, with unresolved D. This CDR3 has 15 residues. The germline gives CDR1 SGDLS, CDR2 YYNGEE. Trimming shortened V by 0 bases and J by 3 bases, and 12 bases separated the two germline ends. CDR3 loop: CASSVGWRRHYGYTF. CDR3 nucleotide sequence: TGTGCCAGCAGCGTAGGCTGGCGAAGACACTATGGCTACACCTTC. Combining the CDR3 with reference TRBV9 and TRBJ1-2 gives the whole variable domain DSGVTQTPKHLITATGQRVTLRCSPRSGDLSVYWYQQSLDQGLQFLIQYYNGEERAKGNILERFSAQQFPDLHSELNLSSLELGDSALYFCASSVGWRRHYGYTFGSGTRLTVV.

The chain couples TRBV4-3 to TRBJ2-5, with TRBD1 matching over 8 bases. The junction had 5 bases not matched to a gene; V was cut back by 0 bases and J by 5 bases. CDR3 length: 15 residues. Germline CDR1 LGHNA, CDR2 YSLEER. The CDR3 here is CASSQEWTGQETQYF. CDR3 sequence (DNA): TGCGCCAGCAGCCAAGAGTGGACAGGGCAGGAGACCCAGTACTTC.

The genes are TRBV9 and TRBJ1-1; D is ambiguous. This CDR3 comprises 14 residues. Looked up from germline, CDR1 is SGDLS and CDR2 is YYNGEE. Trimming pared 2 bases from V and 2 bases from J, leaving 10 bases between. The CDR3: CASSVLTSNTEAFF. The DNA for the CDR3 is TGTGCCAGCAGCGTGTTGACGTCCAACACTGAAGCTTTCTTT.

The rearrangement joins TRBV7-8 to TRBJ2-2; D is unclear. Trimming took 4 bases from V and 8 from J, leaving 11 bases between them. Per germline, CDR1 SGHVS and CDR2 FQNEAQ. The CDR3 covers 13 residues. The CDR3 DNA reads as TGTGCCAGCAGCTCTCTGGAGCTAGGGGAGCTGTTTTTT. Translating it yields CASSSLELGELFF.

V usage is TRBV5-4 and J usage is TRBJ2-1; 9 nucleotides agree with TRBD1. With 0 bases clipped from V and 0 bases from J, the junction kept 4 bases outside the gene matches. Germline values: CDR1 SGHNT, CDR2 YYREEE (reference sequence). The CDR3 totals 17 residues. CDR3 region: CASSLGGQGSSYNEQFF. The CDR3 DNA sequence: TGTGCCAGCAGCTTGGGGGGACAGGGAAGCTCCTACAATGAGCAGTTCTTC. The whole variable domain, filled in from reference TRBV5-4 and TRBJ2-1, reads ETGVTQSPTHLIKTRGQQVTLRCSSQSGHNTVSWYQQALGQGPQFIFQYYREEENGRGNFPPRFSGLQFPNYSSELNVNALELDDSALYLCASSLGGQGSSYNEQFFGPGTRLTVL.